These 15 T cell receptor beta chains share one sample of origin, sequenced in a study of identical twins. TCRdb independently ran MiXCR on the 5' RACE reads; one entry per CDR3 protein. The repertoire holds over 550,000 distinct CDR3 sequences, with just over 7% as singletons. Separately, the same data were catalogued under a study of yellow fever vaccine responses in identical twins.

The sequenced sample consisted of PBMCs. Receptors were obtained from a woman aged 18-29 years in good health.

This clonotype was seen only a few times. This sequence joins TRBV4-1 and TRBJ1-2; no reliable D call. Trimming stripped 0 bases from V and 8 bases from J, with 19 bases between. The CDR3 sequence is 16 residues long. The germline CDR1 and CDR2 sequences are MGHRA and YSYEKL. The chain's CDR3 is CASSQDRFGLEKGYTF. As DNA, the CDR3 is TGCGCCAGCAGCCAAGATCGTTTCGGCCTAGAGAAGGGCTACACCTTC.

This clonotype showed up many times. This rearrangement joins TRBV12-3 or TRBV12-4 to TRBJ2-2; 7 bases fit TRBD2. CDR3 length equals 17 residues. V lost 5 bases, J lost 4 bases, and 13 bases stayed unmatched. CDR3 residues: CASSPKGRGSVTGELFF. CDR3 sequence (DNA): TGTGCCAGCAGTCCAAAGGGGAGGGGCAGCGTCACCGGGGAGCTGTTTTTT.

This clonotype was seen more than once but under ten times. This chain's CDR3 is CASTSALGLASHEQFF. Here the CDR3 DNA reads TGTGCCAGCACCTCGGCATTGGGACTAGCGTCGCATGAGCAGTTCTTC. The rearrangement links TRBV12-3 or TRBV12-4 to TRBJ2-1; 10 nucleotides match TRBD2. Trimming removed 7 bases from V and 8 bases from J; junction bases left unmatched: 14. The CDR3 contains 16 residues.

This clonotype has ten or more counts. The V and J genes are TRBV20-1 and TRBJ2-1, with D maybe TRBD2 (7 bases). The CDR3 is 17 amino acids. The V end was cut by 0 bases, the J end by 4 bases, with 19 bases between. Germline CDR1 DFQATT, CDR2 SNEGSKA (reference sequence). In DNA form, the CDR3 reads TGCAGTGCTAGAGATTCCGGGGGGCTTTCCGGATACAATGAGCAGTTCTTC. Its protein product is CSARDSGGLSGYNEQFF.

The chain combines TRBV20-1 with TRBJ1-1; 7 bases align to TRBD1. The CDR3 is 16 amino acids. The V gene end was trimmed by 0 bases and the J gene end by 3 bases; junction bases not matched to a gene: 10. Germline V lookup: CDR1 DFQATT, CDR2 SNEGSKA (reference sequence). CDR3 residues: CSARDRGRGPDTEAFF. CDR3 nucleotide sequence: TGCAGTGCTAGAGACCGGGGGAGGGGGCCGGACACTGAAGCTTTCTTT.

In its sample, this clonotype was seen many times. CDR3 sequence (DNA): TGTGCCAGCAGCTTGTTTGGAGCGGGGGGCACAGATACGCAGTATTTT. Amino acid sequence: CASSLFGAGGTDTQYF. The rearrangement links TRBV5-6 to TRBJ2-3; TRBD2 matches at 8 bases. This CDR3 has 16 amino acids. Per germline, CDR1 SGHDT and CDR2 YYEEEE. V lost 1 base, J lost 1 base, and 5 bases stayed unmatched.

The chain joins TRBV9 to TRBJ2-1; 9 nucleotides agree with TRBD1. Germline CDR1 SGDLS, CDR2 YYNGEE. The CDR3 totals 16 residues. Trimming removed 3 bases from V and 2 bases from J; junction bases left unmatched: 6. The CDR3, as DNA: TGTGCCAGCAGCGGACTCGACAGGGGGGCCTACAATGAGCAGTTCTTC. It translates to CASSGLDRGAYNEQFF.

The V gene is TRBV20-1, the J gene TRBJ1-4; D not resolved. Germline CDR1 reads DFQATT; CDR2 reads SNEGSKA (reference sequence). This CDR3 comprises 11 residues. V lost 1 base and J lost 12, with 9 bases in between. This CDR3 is CSARGVGELFF. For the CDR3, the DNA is TGCAGTGCTAGAGGGGTTGGGGAACTGTTTTTT.

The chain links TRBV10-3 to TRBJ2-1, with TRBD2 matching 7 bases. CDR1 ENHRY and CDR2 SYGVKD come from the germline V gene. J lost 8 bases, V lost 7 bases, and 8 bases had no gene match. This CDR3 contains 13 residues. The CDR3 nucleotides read TGTGCCATCACCCCGACGGGAGGCGATGAGCAGTTCTTC. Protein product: CAITPTGGDEQFF.

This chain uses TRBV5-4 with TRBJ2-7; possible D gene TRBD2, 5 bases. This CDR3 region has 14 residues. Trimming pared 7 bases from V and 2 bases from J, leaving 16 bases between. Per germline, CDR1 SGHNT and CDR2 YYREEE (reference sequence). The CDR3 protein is CASGGGSVTYEQYF. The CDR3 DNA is TGTGCCAGCGGCGGTGGTAGCGTTACCTACGAGCAGTACTTC.

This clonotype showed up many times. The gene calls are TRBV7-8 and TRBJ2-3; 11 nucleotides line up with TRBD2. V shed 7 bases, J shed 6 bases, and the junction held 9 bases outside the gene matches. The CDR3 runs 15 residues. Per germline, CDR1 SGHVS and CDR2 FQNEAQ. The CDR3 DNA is TGTGCCAGCATCCCGACTAGCGGGAAAAAGGATACGCAGTATTTT. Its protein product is CASIPTSGKKDTQYF.

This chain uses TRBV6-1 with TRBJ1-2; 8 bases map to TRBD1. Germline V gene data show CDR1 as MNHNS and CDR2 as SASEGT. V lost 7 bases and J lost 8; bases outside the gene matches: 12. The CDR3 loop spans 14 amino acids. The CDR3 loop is CASISLGQGGGYTF. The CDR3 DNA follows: TGTGCCAGCATCAGCCTCGGACAGGGTGGCGGCTACACCTTC.

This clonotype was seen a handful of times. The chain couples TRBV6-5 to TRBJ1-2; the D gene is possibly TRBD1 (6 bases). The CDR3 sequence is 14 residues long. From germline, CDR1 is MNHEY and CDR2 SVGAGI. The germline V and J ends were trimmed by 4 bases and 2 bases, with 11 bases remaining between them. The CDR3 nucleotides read TGTGCCAGCAGTTCTTCAGGGGTGAACTATGGCTACACCTTC. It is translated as CASSSSGVNYGYTF.

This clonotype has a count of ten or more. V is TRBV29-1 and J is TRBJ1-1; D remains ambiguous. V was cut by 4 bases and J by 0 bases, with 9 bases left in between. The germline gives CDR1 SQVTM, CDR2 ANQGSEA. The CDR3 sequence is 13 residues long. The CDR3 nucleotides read TGCAGCGTTGCTGGACGGATGAACACTGAAGCTTTCTTT. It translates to CSVAGRMNTEAFF.

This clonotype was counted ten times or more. CDR3 loop: CASSPPYTDTQYF. Here the CDR3 DNA reads TGTGCCAGCAGCCCCCCTTACACAGATACGCAGTATTTT. The chain employs TRBV7-6 and TRBJ2-3, with D hard to call. V dropped 5 bases and J dropped 2 bases, with 8 bases sitting between them. The CDR3 consists of 13 residues. Germline values: CDR1 SGHVS, CDR2 FNYEAQ.